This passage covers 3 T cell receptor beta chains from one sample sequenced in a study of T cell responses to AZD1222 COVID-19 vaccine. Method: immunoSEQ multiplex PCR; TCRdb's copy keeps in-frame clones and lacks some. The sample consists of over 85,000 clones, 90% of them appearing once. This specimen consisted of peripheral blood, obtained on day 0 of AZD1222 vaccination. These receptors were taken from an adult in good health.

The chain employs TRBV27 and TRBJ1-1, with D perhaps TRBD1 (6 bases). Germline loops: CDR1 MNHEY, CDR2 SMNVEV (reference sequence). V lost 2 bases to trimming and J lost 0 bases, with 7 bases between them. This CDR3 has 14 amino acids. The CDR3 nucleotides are TGTGCCAGCAGTTTAGCAGGGGTGAACACTGAAGCTTTCTTT. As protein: CASSLAGVNTEAFF.

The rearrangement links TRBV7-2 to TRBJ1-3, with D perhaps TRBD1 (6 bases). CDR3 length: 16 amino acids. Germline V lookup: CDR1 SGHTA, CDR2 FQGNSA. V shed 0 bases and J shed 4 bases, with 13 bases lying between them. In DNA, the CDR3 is TGTGCCAGCAGCTTAGCCCTTACAGGGAAAGGAAACACCATATATTTT. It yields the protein CASSLALTGKGNTIYF.

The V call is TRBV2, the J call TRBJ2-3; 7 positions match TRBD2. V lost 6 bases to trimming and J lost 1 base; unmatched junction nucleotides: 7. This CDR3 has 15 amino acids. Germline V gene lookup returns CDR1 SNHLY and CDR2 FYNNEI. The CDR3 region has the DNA TGTGCCAGCAGGTCCCGGGACTACGGCACAGATACGCAGTATTTT. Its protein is CASRSRDYGTDTQYF.